This T cell receptor beta chain was identified in a study of T cells in Graves' hyperthyroidism and ophthalmopathy. Participants, patients aged 18 to 65, had newly diagnosed hyperthyroidism with a duration under 2 months. Those patients with uncontrolled infection, other autoimmune disease, pregnancy or lactation were excluded. Extraction of PBMCs used more than 8.5 ml of fresh peripheral blood. As regards this clonotype: Likely a read error: the CDR3 ends without its conserved phenylalanine or tryptophan.

J gave up 6 bases and V 6 bases, and 13 bases lay outside the gene matches. This CDR3 has 15 residues. Germline CDR1 and CDR2: SGHTA and FQGNSA. Researchers took RNA transcripts and amplified the TCR beta CDR3 regions from them. TCR CDR3 regions were first amplified by RT-PCR with HTBI primers. TCRdb itself ran the multiplex PCR reads through MiXCR, one entry per CDR3 protein. The sample consists of some 770,000 distinct CDR3 sequences, about a sixth of them appearing once. V is TRBV7-2 and J is TRBJ2-7; 8 nucleotides line up with TRBD2. The TCR sequence derives from a man aged 18 to 30 with Graves' hyperthyroidism. Sequenced: blood. The CDR3 protein is CASSRRPGTRIEQYL. Written as DNA, the CDR3 is TGTGCCAGCAGTAGACGGCCCGGGACTAGGATCGAGCAGTACCTC.